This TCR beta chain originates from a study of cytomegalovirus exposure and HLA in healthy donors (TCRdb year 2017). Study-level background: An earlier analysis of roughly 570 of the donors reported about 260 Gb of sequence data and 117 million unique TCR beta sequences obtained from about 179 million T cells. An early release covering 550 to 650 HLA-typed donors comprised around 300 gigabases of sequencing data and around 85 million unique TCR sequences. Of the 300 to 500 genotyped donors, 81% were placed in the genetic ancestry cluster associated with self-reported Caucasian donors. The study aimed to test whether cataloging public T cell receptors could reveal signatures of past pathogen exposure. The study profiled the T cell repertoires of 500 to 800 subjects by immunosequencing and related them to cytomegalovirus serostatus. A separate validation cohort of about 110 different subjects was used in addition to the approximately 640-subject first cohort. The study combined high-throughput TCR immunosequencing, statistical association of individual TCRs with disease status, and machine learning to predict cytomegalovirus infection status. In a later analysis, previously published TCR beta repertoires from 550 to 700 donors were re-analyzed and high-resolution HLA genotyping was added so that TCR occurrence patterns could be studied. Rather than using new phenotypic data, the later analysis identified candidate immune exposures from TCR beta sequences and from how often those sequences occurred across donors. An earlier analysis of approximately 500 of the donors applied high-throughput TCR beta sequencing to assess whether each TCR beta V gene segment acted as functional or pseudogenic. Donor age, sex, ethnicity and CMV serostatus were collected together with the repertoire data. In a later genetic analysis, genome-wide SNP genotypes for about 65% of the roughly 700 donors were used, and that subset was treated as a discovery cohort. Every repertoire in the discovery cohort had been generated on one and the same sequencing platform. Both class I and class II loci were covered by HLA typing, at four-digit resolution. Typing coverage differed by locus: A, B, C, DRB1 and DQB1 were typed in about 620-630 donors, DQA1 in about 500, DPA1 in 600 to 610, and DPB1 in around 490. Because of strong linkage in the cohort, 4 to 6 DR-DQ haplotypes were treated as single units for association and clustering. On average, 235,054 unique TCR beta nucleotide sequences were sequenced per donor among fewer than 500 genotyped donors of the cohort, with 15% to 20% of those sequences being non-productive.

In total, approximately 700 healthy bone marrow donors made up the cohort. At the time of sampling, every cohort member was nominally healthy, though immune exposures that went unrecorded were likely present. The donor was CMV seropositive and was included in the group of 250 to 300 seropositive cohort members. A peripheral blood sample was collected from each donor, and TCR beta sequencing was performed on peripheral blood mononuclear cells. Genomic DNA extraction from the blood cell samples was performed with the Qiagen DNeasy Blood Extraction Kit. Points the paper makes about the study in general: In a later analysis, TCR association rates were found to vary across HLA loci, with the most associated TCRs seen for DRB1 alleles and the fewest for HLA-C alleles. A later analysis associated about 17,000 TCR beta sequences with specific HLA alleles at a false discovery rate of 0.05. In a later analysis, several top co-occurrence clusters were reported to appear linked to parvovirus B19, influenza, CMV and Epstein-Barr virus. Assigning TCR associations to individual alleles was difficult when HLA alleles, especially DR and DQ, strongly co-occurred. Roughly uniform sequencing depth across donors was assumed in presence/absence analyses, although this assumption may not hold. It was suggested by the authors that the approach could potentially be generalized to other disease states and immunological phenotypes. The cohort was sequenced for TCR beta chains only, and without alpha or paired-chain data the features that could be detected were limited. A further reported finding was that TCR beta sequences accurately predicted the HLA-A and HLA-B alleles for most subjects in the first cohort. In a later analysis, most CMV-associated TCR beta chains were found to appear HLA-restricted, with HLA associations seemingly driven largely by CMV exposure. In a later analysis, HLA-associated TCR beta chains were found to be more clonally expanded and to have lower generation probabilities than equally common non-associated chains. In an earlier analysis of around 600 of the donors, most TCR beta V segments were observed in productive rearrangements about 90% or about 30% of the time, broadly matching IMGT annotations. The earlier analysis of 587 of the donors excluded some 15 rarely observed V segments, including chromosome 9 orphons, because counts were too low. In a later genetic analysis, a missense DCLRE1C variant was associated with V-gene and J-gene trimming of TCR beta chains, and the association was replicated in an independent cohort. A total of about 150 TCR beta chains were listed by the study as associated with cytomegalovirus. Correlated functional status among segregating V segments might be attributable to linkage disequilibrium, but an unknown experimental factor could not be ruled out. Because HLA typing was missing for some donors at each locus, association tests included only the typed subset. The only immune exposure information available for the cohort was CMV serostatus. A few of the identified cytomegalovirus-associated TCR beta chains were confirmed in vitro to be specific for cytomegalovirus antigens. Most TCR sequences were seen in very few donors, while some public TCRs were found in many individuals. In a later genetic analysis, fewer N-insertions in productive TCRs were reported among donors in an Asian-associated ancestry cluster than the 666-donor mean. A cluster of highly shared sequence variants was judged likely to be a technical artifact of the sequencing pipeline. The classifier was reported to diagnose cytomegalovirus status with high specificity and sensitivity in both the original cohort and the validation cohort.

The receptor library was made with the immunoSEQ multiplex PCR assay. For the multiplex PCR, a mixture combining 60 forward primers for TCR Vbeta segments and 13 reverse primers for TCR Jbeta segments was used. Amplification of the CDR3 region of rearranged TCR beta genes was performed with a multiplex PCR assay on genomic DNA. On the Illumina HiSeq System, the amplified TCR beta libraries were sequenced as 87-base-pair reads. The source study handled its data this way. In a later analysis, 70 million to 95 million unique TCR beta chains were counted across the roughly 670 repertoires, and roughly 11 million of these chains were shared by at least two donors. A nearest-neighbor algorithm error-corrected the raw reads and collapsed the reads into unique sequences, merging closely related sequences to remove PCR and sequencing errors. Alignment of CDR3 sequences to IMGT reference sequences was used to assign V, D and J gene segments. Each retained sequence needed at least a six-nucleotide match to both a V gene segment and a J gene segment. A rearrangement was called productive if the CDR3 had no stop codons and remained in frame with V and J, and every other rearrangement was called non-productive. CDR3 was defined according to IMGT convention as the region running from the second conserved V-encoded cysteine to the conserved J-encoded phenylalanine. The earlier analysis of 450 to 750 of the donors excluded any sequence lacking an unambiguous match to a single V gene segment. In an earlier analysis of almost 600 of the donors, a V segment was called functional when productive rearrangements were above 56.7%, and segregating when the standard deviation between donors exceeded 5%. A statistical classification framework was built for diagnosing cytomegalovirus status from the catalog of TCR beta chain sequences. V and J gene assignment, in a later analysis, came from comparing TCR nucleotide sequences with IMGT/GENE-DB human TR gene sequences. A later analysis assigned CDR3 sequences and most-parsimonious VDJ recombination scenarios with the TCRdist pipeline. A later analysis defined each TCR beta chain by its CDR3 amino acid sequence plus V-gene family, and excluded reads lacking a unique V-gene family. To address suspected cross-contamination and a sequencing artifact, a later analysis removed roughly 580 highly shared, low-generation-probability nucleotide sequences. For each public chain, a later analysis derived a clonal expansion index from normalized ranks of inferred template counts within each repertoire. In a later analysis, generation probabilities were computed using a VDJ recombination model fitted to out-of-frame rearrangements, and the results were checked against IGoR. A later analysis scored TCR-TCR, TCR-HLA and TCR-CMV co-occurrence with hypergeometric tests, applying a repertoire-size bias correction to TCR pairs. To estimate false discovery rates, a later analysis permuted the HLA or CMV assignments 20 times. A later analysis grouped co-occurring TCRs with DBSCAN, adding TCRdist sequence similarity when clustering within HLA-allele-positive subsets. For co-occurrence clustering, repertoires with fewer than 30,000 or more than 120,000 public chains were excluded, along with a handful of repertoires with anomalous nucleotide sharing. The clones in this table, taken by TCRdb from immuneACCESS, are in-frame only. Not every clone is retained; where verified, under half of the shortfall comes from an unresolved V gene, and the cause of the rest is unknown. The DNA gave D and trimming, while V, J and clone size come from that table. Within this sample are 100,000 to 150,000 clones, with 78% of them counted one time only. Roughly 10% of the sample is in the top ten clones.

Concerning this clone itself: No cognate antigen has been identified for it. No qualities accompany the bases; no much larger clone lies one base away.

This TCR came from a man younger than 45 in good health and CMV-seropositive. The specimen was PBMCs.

CDR3 protein: CASCWAGGANTGELFF. The sequence in DNA is TGTGCCAGCTGTTGGGCAGGGGGCGCGAACACCGGGGAGCTGTTTTTT. The chain was built from TRBV7-2 and TRBJ2-2; TRBD1 matches 8 bases in the middle. Per the germline V gene, SGHTA is the CDR1 and FQGNSA is the CDR2. Germline trimming amounts to 8 bases on V and 0 bases on J, with 8 as the count of junction bases outside the gene matches. The CDR3 contains 16 residues, cysteine and phenylalanine counted. The entry retains the CDR3 DNA only, 48 bases that are in frame from base 1.